The clone carrying this T cell receptor beta chain was recorded once. Its target is not known. This sample was taken from a study of T cells in tuberculosis. Study findings and constraints: GMM-specific TCRs were nearer to active tuberculosis alpha repertoires, suggesting expansion.

This sample's time point: new active TB diagnosis, blood taken before or within 7 days of starting treatment. Some clones are missing from TCRdb's copy, which holds only in-frame ones; the method was immunoSEQ multiplex PCR. The sample carries about 38,000 clones, around 94% recorded once. CDR1 is GTSNPN and CDR2 is SVGIG in the germline V gene (reference sequence). The CDR3 loop spans 13 amino acids. V and J are TRBV30 and TRBJ2-1; D may be TRBD1 (6 bases). Sequenced here: PBMCs, sampled at tuberculosis diagnosis. The receptor was derived from an adult with tuberculosis. The CDR3 sequence: CAKGRGSYNEQFF. DNA of the CDR3: TGTGCTAAGGGTAGGGGGTCCTACAATGAGCAGTTCTTC. Together with reference TRBV30 and TRBJ2-1, the CDR3 gives the full variable domain: SQTIHQWPATLVQPVGSPLSLECTVEGTSNPNLYWYRQAAGRGLQLLFYSVGIGQISSEVPQNLSASRPQDRQFILSSKKLLLSDSGFYLCAKGRGSYNEQFFGPGTRLTVL.